What follows is one T cell receptor beta chain and its context. The record originates from a study of immune characterization of retroperitoneal liposarcoma. MiXCR, run by TCRdb on the PCR reads, gives a single entry per CDR3 protein. The sample contains 2,000 to 3,000 distinct CDR3 sequences, around a third of which appear only once. There are 13 residues in the CDR3. V gave up 10 bases and J gave up 2 bases; unmatched junction bases: 5. V and J are TRBV12-3 or TRBV12-4 and TRBJ2-1; 7 bases align to TRBD2. The sequence was collected from a male donor with retroperitoneal liposarcoma. Sequenced sample: tumor tissue. The CDR3 loop reads CAIGGGPYNEQFF. The CDR3 bases are TGTGCCATAGGCGGGGGACCCTACAATGAGCAGTTCTTC.